The source of this TCR beta chain is a study of cytomegalovirus exposure and HLA in healthy donors. Concerning this clone itself: Its specificity is not known.

Study findings and constraints: Researchers catalogued around 150 TCR beta chains as cytomegalovirus-associated.

Using immunoSEQ multiplex PCR, the repertoire was profiled, and TCRdb retains in-frame clones only, with some absent. The sample consists of about 82,000 clones, 90% to 95% of them appearing once. Germline CDR1 MNHEY, CDR2 SMNVEV (reference sequence). Deletions cut 3 bases from V and 0 bases from J, with 9 bases between. This CDR3 is built from 15 residues. Sequencing was performed on PBMCs. The chain couples TRBV27 to TRBJ1-5; D unresolved. The TCR originated in a man aged 18 to 30 in good health and CMV-seronegative. CDR3 sequence: CASSFYAHSNQPQHF. The CDR3 nucleotides read TGTGCCAGCAGTTTCTATGCTCATAGCAATCAGCCCCAGCATTTT.